Below, one TCR beta chain is given with its context. This clonotype occurred many times. It has no known antigen specificity. No much larger clone is present one base from it, and per-base qualities are unavailable. The record originates from a study of T-cell reconstitution after alpha-beta-depleted transplantation in children (dated by TCRdb to between 2015 and 2016). In terms of the full investigation: T-cell immune reconstitution after TCRalphabeta/CD19-depleted allogeneic hematopoietic cell transplantation in children was quantitatively tracked in the study by means of TCR repertoire profiling.

Study-level results and caveats: In some patients, the high TCRbeta diversity seen at day 60 was put down to recipient T cells and intrathymic progenitors that had survived conditioning. Over the following months the frequencies of hyperexpanded clones went down, and after one year T-cell counts and TCRbeta diversity were mostly credited to newly produced T cells. The apparently early recovery of alphabetaT-cell counts about two months after transplant reportedly depended on only several hundred rapidly expanded clones that came from non-depleted graft cells.

The treatment or condition label corresponds to: allogeneic hematopoietic cell transplantation with graft depleted of TCRalphabeta T cells and CD19 B cells. TCRalphabeta/CD19-depleted allogeneic hematopoietic cell grafts were given to the transplant recipients, all of whom were children. Libraries were made using PCR. The data were produced on an Illumina HiSeq 2500. Molecular barcoding was employed in the preparation of TCR libraries, with unique molecular identifiers being used to normalize TCRbeta repertoire quantification. TCRdb passed the public sequencing reads through fastp at Q25 and MiXCR, retaining productive beta sequences. Rows are combined by CDR3 protein, so each entry shows the most common genes and DNA. A total of 200,000 to 250,000 distinct CDR3 sequences appear in this sample, approximately 8% of them only once. The ten largest clones take up 6% to 7% of the sample. Between the V and J ends, shortened by 0 bases and 0 bases respectively, the junction contains 10 bases. Its CDR3 holds 15 amino acids, cysteine through phenylalanine. The sequence is cut down to CDR3 DNA, 45 bases in frame from base 1. CDR1 and CDR2 are read off the germline V gene as SGHRS and YFSETQ.

The chain links TRBV5-1 with TRBJ2-7, with the D segment identity uncertain. The clonotype comes from a male patient aged 10 to 17 who had a stem cell transplant for acute lymphoblastic leukemia, so the T cells may come from the graft donor. The sample in question was PBMCs, mostly from graft donor cells, obtained 180 days after TCRalphabeta/CD19-depleted stem cell transplant. The nucleotides read TGCGCCAGCAGCTTGGCCTCCAAGGGCTCCTACGAGCAGTACTTC. This translates into CASSLASKGSYEQYF.